This is a list of T cell receptor beta chains from one sample in a study of T cell repertoires in cytomegalovirus infection. From the reads, TCRdb called clonotypes with MiXCR, one entry per CDR3 protein. The top ten hold approximately 30% of the sample, which has 170,000 or so distinct CDR3 sequences, approximately 15% seen once. The sample comprised PBMCs. The receptors were gathered from a human donor in good health (CMV status not recorded). Some clones in this sample may be carry-over from other donors' samples. Each CDR3 is given with its conserved first and last residue. The D gene is left open where the match is weak. Clone size is given for some rows only: seen once, a few or many times, or a class if the clone is expanded.

J gene	V gene	clone size	D gene	CDR3 DNA	CDR3 protein
TRBJ2-1	TRBV28	many	TRBD2	TGTGCCAGCAGAACTCTAGCGGGTGCTTCAAATGAGCAGTTCTTC	CASRTLAGASNEQFF
TRBJ2-5	TRBV29-1	few	-	TGCAGCGTTGCAGGGAAATGGGAGACCCAGTACTTC	CSVAGKWETQYF
TRBJ2-5	TRBV28	many	TRBD2	TGTGCCAGCAGTGTGACTAGCGGGAGGCGTCGAGGGGAAGAGACCCAGTACTTC	CASSVTSGRRRGEETQYF
TRBJ2-7	TRBV7-6	many	-	TGTGCCAGCAGCTTAGAGACAGGCCTCCCCTACGAGCAGTACTTC	CASSLETGLPYEQYF
TRBJ1-1	TRBV7-2	many	-	TGTGCCAGCAGCTTAGGTCTCATCTCAAAGGCTTTCTTT	CASSLGLISKAFF
TRBJ2-1	TRBV10-3	many	TRBD2	TGTGCCATCAGTGGACTAGCGGGCAATGAGCAGTTCTTC	CAISGLAGNEQFF
TRBJ1-2	TRBV28	few	-	TGTGCCAGCAGTTCGGGGGGCTTGAAGTATGGCTACACCTTC	CASSSGGLKYGYTF
TRBJ1-5	TRBV12-3/TRBV12-4	many	-	TGTGCCAGCAGTTTATCCGGAACCAATCAGCCCCAGCATTTT	CASSLSGTNQPQHF
TRBJ1-1	TRBV2	few	-	TGTGCCAGCAGGATTTCTGAGGCCCTAGTCACTGAAGCTTTCTTT	CASRISEALVTEAFF
TRBJ2-7	TRBV7-2	many	-	TGTGCCAGCAGCGGACACAGGGTTCCCTACGAGCAGTACTTC	CASSGHRVPYEQYF
TRBJ2-1	TRBV5-1	few	-	TGCGCCAGCAGCTTCGACAGGCTCAATGAGCAGTTCTTC	CASSFDRLNEQFF
TRBJ1-2	TRBV11-2	few	-	TGTGCCAGCAGCTTCGGGGGACATCTCGTCTTC	CASSFGGHLVF
TRBJ2-1	TRBV7-8	many	TRBD2	TGTGCCAGCAGCTCTCCGGGACTAGAATTAGCCGAGCAGTTCTTC	CASSSPGLELAEQFF
TRBJ2-3	TRBV5-1	few	-	TGCGCCAGCAGCTTGCAGACAGCCAACACAGATACGCAGTATTTT	CASSLQTANTDTQYF
TRBJ1-2	TRBV2	-	TRBD1	TGTGCCAGCAGCGCCGGGACAGGCTATGGCTACACCTTC	CASSAGTGYGYTF
TRBJ2-3	TRBV7-2	many	TRBD2	TGTGCCAGCAGCTTAGACGGGAGGGCCGTTACAGATACGCAGTATTTT	CASSLDGRAVTDTQYF
TRBJ2-1	TRBV24-1	many	TRBD2	TGTGCCACCAGCGCCGGGACTAGCGGGGGGGCCGGGAGCAATGAGCAGTTCTTC	CATSAGTSGGAGSNEQFF
TRBJ2-7	TRBV28	many	-	TGTGCCAGCAGCTCGGCATCTGGGGACTACGAGCAGTACTTC	CASSSASGDYEQYF
TRBJ2-5	TRBV7-2	-	TRBD2	TGTGCCAGCAGCCCCCGGAGCGGGAGCGGGGAGACCCAGTACTTC	CASSPRSGSGETQYF
TRBJ2-1	TRBV5-4	-	-	TGTGCCAGCACTGAACGGGGTGAGCAGTTCTTC	CASTERGEQFF
TRBJ2-5	TRBV20-1	-	TRBD2	TGCAGTGCTAGAGATCCTAGCGGAGTTAAAGAGACCCAGTACTTC	CSARDPSGVKETQYF
TRBJ1-6	TRBV7-8	many	-	TGTGCCAGCAGCTTAGCATGGACAGCTAATTCACCCCTCCACTTT	CASSLAWTANSPLHF
TRBJ1-2	TRBV6-5	few	-	TGTGCCAGCAGTTTCGGGGGTGGCAACTATGGCTACACCTTC	CASSFGGGNYGYTF